The 8 T cell receptor beta chains below were found in one sample sequenced in a study of blood T cell repertoires in COVID-19. Using immunoSEQ multiplex PCR, the repertoire was profiled, and TCRdb retains in-frame clones only, with some absent. In the table there are about 150,000 clones, about four fifths of which are singletons. The sample consisted of peripheral blood. The receptors derive from a woman older than 75 with active or convalescent COVID-19.

This chain uses TRBV5-1 with TRBJ2-1; weak D call: TRBD2 (5 bases). The length of the CDR3 is 12 residues. Trimming removed 4 bases at V and 4 bases at J, with 6 bases between. CDR1 and CDR2 (germline): SGHRS, YFSETQ. CDR3 amino acids: CASSPGYNEQFF. CDR3 nucleotides: TGCGCCAGCAGCCCGGGGTACAATGAGCAGTTCTTC.

This chain uses TRBV11-3 with TRBJ2-1; D remains unclear. The length of the CDR3 is 13 residues. V lost 2 bases and J 8 bases, leaving 10 bases between the germline ends. CDR1 is SGHNT and CDR2 is YENEEA in the germline V gene. This chain's CDR3 is CASSLPSGYEQFF. Here the CDR3 DNA reads TGTGCCAGCAGCTTACCTTCAGGCTATGAGCAGTTCTTC.

The chain is built from TRBV5-5 and TRBJ2-1, with TRBD1 identical over 9 bases. The CDR3 spans 15 residues. J gave up 2 bases and V 3 bases, and 3 bases lay outside the gene matches. The germline V gene encodes CDR1 SGHKS and CDR2 YYEKEE (reference sequence). This CDR3 reads CASSSGTGTYNEQFF. CDR3 nucleotide sequence: TGTGCCAGCAGCTCCGGGACAGGGACCTACAATGAGCAGTTCTTC.

This clone came up once. V gene TRBV28 combines with J gene TRBJ1-1; tentative D call: TRBD1 (5 bases). The CDR3 is 15 residues long. Trimming stripped 1 base from V and 5 bases from J, with 14 bases between. Germline loops: CDR1 MDHEN, CDR2 SYDVKM. The CDR3 sequence is CASSLYRQGRTEAFF. The CDR3, as DNA: TGTGCCAGCAGTTTATACCGGCAGGGAAGGACTGAAGCTTTCTTT.

This CDR3 is CASSLDLSAGNRELFF. CDR3 DNA: TGTGCCAGCAGCTTGGACTTGTCGGCGGGGAACCGGGAGCTGTTTTTT. The V call is TRBV5-4, the J call TRBJ2-2; D is perhaps TRBD2 (6 bases). This CDR3 comprises 16 residues. Germline lookup yields CDR1 SGHNT and CDR2 YYREEE (reference sequence). Trimming pared 0 bases from V and 9 bases from J, leaving 18 bases between.

The chain combines TRBV7-9 with TRBJ2-5, with 7 nucleotides matching TRBD2. With 5 bases clipped from V and 5 bases from J, the junction kept 5 bases outside the gene matches. Looked up from germline, CDR1 is SEHNR and CDR2 is FQNEAQ (reference sequence). There are 13 residues in the CDR3. The CDR3 region is CASSKTSVETQYF. The CDR3 coding sequence is TGTGCCAGCAGCAAAACTAGCGTGGAGACCCAGTACTTC.

This sequence joins TRBV27 and TRBJ2-2; perhaps TRBD1 as D (5 bases). This CDR3 region has 13 residues. The germline V and J ends were trimmed by 8 bases and 0 bases, with 7 bases remaining between them. Germline CDR1 reads MNHEY; CDR2 reads SMNVEV (reference sequence). The CDR3 here is CASAGTNTGELFF. The CDR3, as DNA: TGTGCCAGCGCAGGGACGAACACCGGGGAGCTGTTTTTT.

This chain uses TRBV10-3 with TRBJ2-7; 8 bases agree with TRBD2. This CDR3 region has 17 residues. Germline V gives CDR1 ENHRY, CDR2 SYGVKD. The V gene end was trimmed by 7 bases and the J gene end by 2 bases; junction bases not matched to a gene: 16. DNA for the CDR3: TGTGCCATCACCAAGACTAGCGTAGGGGCCTCGGCCTACGAGCAGTACTTC. Residues: CAITKTSVGASAYEQYF.